The following is a T cell receptor (beta chain) sequence with its context. TCRdb keeps only in-frame clones here, not all; method: immunoSEQ multiplex PCR. The sample contains roughly 350,000 clones, about 90% of which appear only once. The data were taken from a study of blood T cell repertoires in COVID-19. The germline gives CDR1 SEHNR, CDR2 FQNEAQ (reference sequence). The CDR3 covers 15 residues. Unmatched junction bases numbered 1, after V lost 3 bases and J lost 0 bases. The sample consisted of peripheral blood. The clonotype originates from a young woman who had recovered from COVID-19. The chain recombines TRBV7-9 with TRBJ2-2; TRBD2 matches 7 bases. CDR3 coding DNA: TGTGCCAGCAGCTTCACTAGCGCGAACACCGGGGAGCTGTTTTTT. Its translation is CASSFTSANTGELFF.